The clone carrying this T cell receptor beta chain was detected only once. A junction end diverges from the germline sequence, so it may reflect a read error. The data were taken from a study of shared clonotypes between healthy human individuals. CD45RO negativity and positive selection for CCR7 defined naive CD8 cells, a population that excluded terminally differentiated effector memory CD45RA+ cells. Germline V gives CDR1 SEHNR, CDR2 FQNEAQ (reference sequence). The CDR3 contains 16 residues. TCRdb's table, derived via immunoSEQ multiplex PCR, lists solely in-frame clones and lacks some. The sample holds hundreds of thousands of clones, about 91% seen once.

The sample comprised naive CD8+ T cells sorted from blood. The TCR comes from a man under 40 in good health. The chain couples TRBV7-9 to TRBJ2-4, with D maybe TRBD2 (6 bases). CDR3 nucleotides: TGTGCCAGCAGCTACCAATTGGGGGAGGCCAAAGACATTCAGTACTTC. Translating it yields CASSYQLGEAKDIQYF.